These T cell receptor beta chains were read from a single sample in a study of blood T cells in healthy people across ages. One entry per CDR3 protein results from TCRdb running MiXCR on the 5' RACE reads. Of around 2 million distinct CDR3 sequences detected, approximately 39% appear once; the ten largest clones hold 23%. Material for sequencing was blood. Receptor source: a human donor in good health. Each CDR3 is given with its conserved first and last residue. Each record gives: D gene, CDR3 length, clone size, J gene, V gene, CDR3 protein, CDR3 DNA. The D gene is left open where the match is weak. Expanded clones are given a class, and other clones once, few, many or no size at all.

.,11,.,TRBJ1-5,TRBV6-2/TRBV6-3,CASGEHQAQHF,TGTGCCAGCGGGGAGCATCAAGCCCAGCATTTT
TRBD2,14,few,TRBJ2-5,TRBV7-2,CASSSRGGEETQYF,TGTGCCAGCAGCTCCCGCGGGGGGGAGGAGACCCAGTACTTC
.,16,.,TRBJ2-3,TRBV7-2,CASSLAPADTRNTQYF,TGTGCCAGCAGCTTAGCGCCGGCAGATACCAGAAATACGCAGTATTTT
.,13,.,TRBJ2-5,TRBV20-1,CSAQGGGEETQYF,TGCAGTGCTCAGGGTGGGGGCGAAGAGACCCAGTACTTC
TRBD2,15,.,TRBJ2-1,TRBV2,CASSELLAGYNEQFF,TGTGCCAGCAGTGAATTACTAGCGGGCTACAATGAGCAGTTCTTC
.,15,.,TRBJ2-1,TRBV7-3,CASSSPDWGYNEQFF,TGTGCCAGCAGCTCCCCGGACTGGGGTTACAATGAGCAGTTCTTC
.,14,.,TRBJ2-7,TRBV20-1,CSAVRDSVSYEQYF,TGCAGTGCGGTGCGGGACTCCGTATCCTACGAGCAGTACTTC
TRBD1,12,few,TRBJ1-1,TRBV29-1,CSVLTGDTEAFF,TGCAGCGTATTGACAGGGGACACTGAAGCTTTCTTT
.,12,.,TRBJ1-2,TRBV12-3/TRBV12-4,CASSPEQAGYTF,TGTGCCAGCAGCCCAGAACAGGCGGGCTACACCTTC
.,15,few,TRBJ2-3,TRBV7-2,CASSLAGLPTDTQYF,TGTGCCAGCAGCTTAGCAGGGCTCCCCACAGATACGCAGTATTTT
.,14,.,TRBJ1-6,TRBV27,CASSFGAKNSPLHF,TGTGCCAGCAGTTTCGGGGCCAAAAATTCACCCCTCCACTTT
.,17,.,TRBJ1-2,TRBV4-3,CASSQDGLAREGYGYTF,TGCGCCAGCAGCCAAGATGGTTTAGCCAGGGAGGGCTATGGCTACACCTTC
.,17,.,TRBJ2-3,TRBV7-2,CASSASPSRGSTDTQYF,TGTGCCAGCAGCGCCTCCCCCAGTCGGGGGAGCACAGATACGCAGTATTTT
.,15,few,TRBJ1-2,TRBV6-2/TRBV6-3,CASSPTGATYYGYTF,TGTGCCAGCAGTCCTACAGGAGCGACGTACTATGGCTACACCTTC
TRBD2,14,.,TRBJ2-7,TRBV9,CASSVASGPYGQYF,TGTGCCAGCAGCGTAGCTAGCGGACCCTACGGGCAGTACTTC
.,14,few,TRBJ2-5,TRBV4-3,CASSQAVGQETQYF,TGCGCCAGCAGCCAAGCGGTAGGGCAAGAGACCCAGTACTTC
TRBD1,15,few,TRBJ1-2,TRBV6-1,CASSGIPQGAADYTF,TGTGCCAGCAGTGGGATACCACAGGGGGCGGCGGACTACACCTTC
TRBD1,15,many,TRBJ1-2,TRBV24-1,CATSDGGQGTHGYTF,TGTGCCACCAGTGATGGGGGACAGGGTACGCATGGCTACACCTTC
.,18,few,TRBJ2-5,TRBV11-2,CASSYITVLDRFQETQYF,TGTGCCAGCAGCTACATAACAGTCCTGGACCGATTCCAAGAGACCCAGTACTTC
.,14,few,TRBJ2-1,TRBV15,CATSARSLNNEQFF,TGTGCCACCAGCGCCAGGAGTTTGAACAATGAGCAGTTCTTC
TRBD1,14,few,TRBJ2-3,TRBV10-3,CASSGTADLDTQYF,TGTGCCAGTTCCGGGACAGCCGATCTAGATACGCAGTATTTT
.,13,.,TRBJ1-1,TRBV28,CASRVIVSTEAFF,TGTGCCAGCAGAGTGATTGTTAGCACTGAAGCTTTCTTT
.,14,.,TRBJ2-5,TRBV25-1,CASSGVVWNGTQYF,TGTGCCAGCAGTGGGGTGGTGTGGAATGGGACCCAGTACTTC